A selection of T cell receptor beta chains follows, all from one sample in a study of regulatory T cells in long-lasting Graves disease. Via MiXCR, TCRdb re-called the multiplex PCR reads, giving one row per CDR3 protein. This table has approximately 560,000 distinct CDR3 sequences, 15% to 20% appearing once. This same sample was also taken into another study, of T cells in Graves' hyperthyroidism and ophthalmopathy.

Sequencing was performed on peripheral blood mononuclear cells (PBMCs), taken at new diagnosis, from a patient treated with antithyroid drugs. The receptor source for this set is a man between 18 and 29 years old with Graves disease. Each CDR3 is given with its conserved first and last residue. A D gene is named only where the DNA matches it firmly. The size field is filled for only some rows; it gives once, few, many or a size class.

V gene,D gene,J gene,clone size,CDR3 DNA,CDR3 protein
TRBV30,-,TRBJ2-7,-,TGTGCCTGGAGTCGGTGGGGGCCCTACGAGCAGTACTTC,CAWSRWGPYEQYF
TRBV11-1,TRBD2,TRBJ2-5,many,TGTGCCAGCAGTGTGACTAGCGTGGAGACCCAGTACTTC,CASSVTSVETQYF
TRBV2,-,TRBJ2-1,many,TGTGCCAGCAGAGAGCAGTCCTACAATGAGCAGTTCTTC,CASREQSYNEQFF
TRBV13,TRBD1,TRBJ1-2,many,TGTGCCAGCAGCCTTCGGACAGGGGTCTATGGCTACACCTTC,CASSLRTGVYGYTF
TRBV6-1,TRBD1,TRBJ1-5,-,TGTGCCAGCTGGGGGACAGGGAACAATCAGCCCCAGCATTTT,CASWGTGNNQPQHF
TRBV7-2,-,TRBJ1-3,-,TGTGCCAGCAGCTTTATTACCGGGAGCGGCTTAGGAAACACCATATATTTT,CASSFITGSGLGNTIYF
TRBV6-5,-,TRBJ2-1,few,TGTGCCAGCAGTTACTCCGTAGGTAACTACAATGAGCAGTTCTTC,CASSYSVGNYNEQFF
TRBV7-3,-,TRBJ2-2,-,TGTGCCAGCAGCTTATCGGTCGGGGCCGGGGAGCTGTTTTTT,CASSLSVGAGELFF
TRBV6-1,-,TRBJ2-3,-,TGTGCCAGCGGCAGGTATGGCACAGATACGCAGTATTTT,CASGRYGTDTQYF
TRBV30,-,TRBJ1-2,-,TGTGCCTGGAGCCCCCCGGTTAACTATGGCTACACCTTC,CAWSPPVNYGYTF
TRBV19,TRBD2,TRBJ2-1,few,TGTGCCAGTAGGGTCTCTAGCGGGAGCTCCTACAATGAGCAGTTCTTC,CASRVSSGSSYNEQFF
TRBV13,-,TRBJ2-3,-,TGTGCCAGCAGCTTAGGCCTGAACGTCGGAACCAAAGATACGCAGTATTTT,CASSLGLNVGTKDTQYF
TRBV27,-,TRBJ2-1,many,TGTGCCAGCAGCGGCAAGGGATGGTATGAGCAGTTCTTC,CASSGKGWYEQFF
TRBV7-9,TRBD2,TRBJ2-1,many,TGTGCCAGCAGCTTAGTGGGACTAGCGGCAGGCGGTGAGCAGTTCTTC,CASSLVGLAAGGEQFF
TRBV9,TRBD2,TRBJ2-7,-,TGTGCCAGCAGTACTAGCGGGAGTCGGGAGCAGTACTTC,CASSTSGSREQYF
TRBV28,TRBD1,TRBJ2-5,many,TGTGCCAGCAGCCAGGGGGCAGTTCAAGAGACCCAGTACTTC,CASSQGAVQETQYF
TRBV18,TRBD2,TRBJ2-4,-,TGTGCCAGCCGCATTACCGAACTAGCGGAAGCCAAAAACATTCAGTACTTC,CASRITELAEAKNIQYF
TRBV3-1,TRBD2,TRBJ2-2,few,TGTGCCAGCAGCTCCCTCGGGGGGGGAAGTGCCGGGGAGCTGTTTTTT,CASSSLGGGSAGELFF
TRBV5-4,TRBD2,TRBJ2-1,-,TGTGCCAGCAGCTTGGAGACTAGCGGGAGGGTCCTCCCCAAACGGAATGAGCAGTTCTTC,CASSLETSGRVLPKRNEQFF
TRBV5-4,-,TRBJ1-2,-,TGTGCCAGCAGCACCGGGACTGAGAGATATGGCTACACCTTC,CASSTGTERYGYTF
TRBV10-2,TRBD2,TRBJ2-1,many,TGCGCCAGCAGTAGAGCGGGAGGTTACAATGAGCAGTTCTTC,CASSRAGGYNEQFF
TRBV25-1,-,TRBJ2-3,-,TGTGCCAGCAGTGTCTGGGGAGATACGCAGTATTTT,CASSVWGDTQYF
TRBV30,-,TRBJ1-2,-,TGTGCCTGGAGTGTCAGCATTAACTATGGCTACACCTTC,CAWSVSINYGYTF
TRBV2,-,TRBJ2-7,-,TGTGCCAGCAGTGGGGAAGAGATGATGTACGAGCAGTACTTC,CASSGEEMMYEQYF
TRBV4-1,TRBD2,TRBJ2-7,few,TGCGCCAGCAGCCTCACGGCCGGGACTAGCGGGTCCTACGAGCAGTACTTC,CASSLTAGTSGSYEQYF
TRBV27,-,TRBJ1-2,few,TGTGCCAGTACCTCCGTACAGGGAGGTAATGGCTACACCTTC,CASTSVQGGNGYTF
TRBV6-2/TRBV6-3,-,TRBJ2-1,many,TGTGCCAGCAGTGGCGCAGGTTCCTACAATGAGCAGTTCTTC,CASSGAGSYNEQFF
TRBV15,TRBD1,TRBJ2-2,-,TGTGCCACCAGCAGGGACCGGGACAGCAACACCGGGGAGCTGTTTTTT,CATSRDRDSNTGELFF
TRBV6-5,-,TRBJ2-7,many,TGTGCCAGCAGTTACAGGGTTTCCGAGCAGTACTTC,CASSYRVSEQYF
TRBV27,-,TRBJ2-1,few,TGTGCCAGCAGTTTTGAGGGAGTTGGCTTGAATGAGCAGTTCTTC,CASSFEGVGLNEQFF
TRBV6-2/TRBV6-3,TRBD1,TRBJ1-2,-,TGTGCCAGCAGTTCGAACAGGGGTAACTATGGCTACACCTTC,CASSSNRGNYGYTF
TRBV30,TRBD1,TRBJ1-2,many,TGTGCCTGGAGTGTTTTGGACAGGGGGGCGAGCGGCTACACCTTC,CAWSVLDRGASGYTF
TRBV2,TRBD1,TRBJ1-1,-,TGTGCCAGCAGTGAAGCGCTTGGGACAGGGGCCGGGAACACTGAAGCTTTCTTT,CASSEALGTGAGNTEAFF
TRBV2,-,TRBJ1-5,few,TGTGCCAGCAGTGTGGAGGGCAATCAGCCCCAGCATTTT,CASSVEGNQPQHF
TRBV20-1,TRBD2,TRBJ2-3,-,TGCAGTGCTACCGGGAGGGCCTCAGATACGCAGTATTTT,CSATGRASDTQYF
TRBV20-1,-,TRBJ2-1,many,TGCAGTGCTAGAGACTCCCCCCAACCCTCCTACAATGAGCAGTTCTTC,CSARDSPQPSYNEQFF
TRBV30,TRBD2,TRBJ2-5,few,TGTGCCTGGGGACGACTAGCGGGAGTTCGAGAGACCCAGTACTTC,CAWGRLAGVRETQYF
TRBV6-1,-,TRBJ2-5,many,TGTGCCAGCAGTGCCGGGACACTCAAGACCCAGTACTTC,CASSAGTLKTQYF
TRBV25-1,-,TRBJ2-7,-,TGTGCCGGCAGTGAATATCAGACAGGGTCGGGCGGGACTCTCTCCTACGAGCAGTACTTC,CAGSEYQTGSGGTLSYEQYF
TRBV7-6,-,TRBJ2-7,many,TGTGCCAGCAGCTTAAGGGGGGGCGGCCAACAGCAGTACTTC,CASSLRGGGQQQYF
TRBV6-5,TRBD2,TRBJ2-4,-,TGTGCCAGCAGTTACTCGATCGCCGGGAGGGTCAAAAACATTCAGTACTTC,CASSYSIAGRVKNIQYF
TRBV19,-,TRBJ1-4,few,TGTGCCAGTTCCAGGGCAGGGGTACAAGAAAAACTGTTTTTT,CASSRAGVQEKLFF
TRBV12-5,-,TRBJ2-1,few,TGTGCTAGTGGTCAAACTACAAGGGGTGAGCAGTTCTTC,CASGQTTRGEQFF
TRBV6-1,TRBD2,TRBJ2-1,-,TGTGCCAGCAGCGGGGGAGGGAAGTACAATGAGCAGTTCTTC,CASSGGGKYNEQFF
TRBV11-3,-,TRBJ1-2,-,TGTGCCAGCAGCCAATCCGGAGGTACTCCACCCGTCACCTTC,CASSQSGGTPPVTF
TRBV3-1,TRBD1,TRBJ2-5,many,TGTGCCAGCAGCCAATATCCGGGACAGGGGTTCCAAGAGACCCAGTACTTC,CASSQYPGQGFQETQYF
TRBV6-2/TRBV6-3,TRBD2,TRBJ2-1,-,TGTGCCAGCAGTTACCACGGACTAGCGGACAGTGAGCAGTTCTTC,CASSYHGLADSEQFF
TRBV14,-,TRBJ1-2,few,TGTGCCAGCAGCCAATCCGCATTGTATGGCTACACCTTC,CASSQSALYGYTF
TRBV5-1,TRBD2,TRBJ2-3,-,TGCGCCAGCAGCTTGGGGGGGACTAGCGGGGCCGGCACAGATACGCAGTATTTT,CASSLGGTSGAGTDTQYF
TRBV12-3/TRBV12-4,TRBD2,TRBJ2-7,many,TGTGCCAGCAGTTCTCGCCTCAGGACTAGCTCCTACGAGCAGTACTTC,CASSSRLRTSSYEQYF